This T cell receptor beta chain comes out of a study of blood T cells in healthy people across ages. Together with a sample-barcoded 5' primer, a J-beta primer mix was included in a second PCR lasting roughly 6 to 12 cycles. MiXCR was run by TCRdb on the 5' RACE reads, yielding one entry per CDR3 protein. Of 1.4 million to 1.5 million distinct CDR3 sequences listed, 42% are singletons. The V and J ends lost 4 bases and 11 bases respectively, with 21 bases between them. CDR1 SGHRS and CDR2 YFSETQ come from the germline V gene. CDR3 length: 14 amino acids. The TCR originated in a woman aged 18 to 35 in good health. The chain uses TRBV5-1 and TRBJ2-5, with a possible D match to TRBD2 (6 bases). Sequencing was performed on blood. For the CDR3, the DNA is TGCGCCAGCAGCACCGCGACTAGTGCCAATGAGCAGTACTTC. Its protein is CASSTATSANEQYF.